The 22 T cell receptor beta chains reported below all come from one sample, sequenced in a study of regulatory T cells in long-lasting Graves disease. According to the study, TCR beta libraries were built with iRepertoire HTBI primers and CDR3-region Arm-PCR. TCRdb redid the calling of the multiplex PCR reads with MiXCR, one entry per CDR3 protein. The sample shows 350,000 to 550,000 distinct CDR3 sequences, less than 20% of them seen only once. Time point denoted: newly diagnosed GD, antithyroid drugs for less than 3 months. The TCR library was made from RNA that had been extracted from PBMCs in TRIzol. The same sample was also studied in work on T cells in Graves' hyperthyroidism and ophthalmopathy.

The source was peripheral blood mononuclear cells (PBMCs), collected at new diagnosis, from a patient treated with antithyroid drugs. Receptor source: a young woman with Graves disease.

This chain connects TRBV7-2 to TRBJ2-2; D is ambiguous. The CDR3 is made up of 15 amino acids. Germline V gives CDR1 SGHTA, CDR2 FQGNSA. Trimming left V 2 bases short and J 0 bases short, with 7 bases between. The CDR3 loop reads CASSLMTANTGELFF. CDR3 DNA sequence: TGTGCCAGCAGCTTAATGACTGCGAACACCGGGGAGCTGTTTTTT.

The sample holds many counts of this clonotype. This chain connects TRBV6-2 or TRBV6-3 to TRBJ2-7, with a possible D match to TRBD2 (6 bases). Trimming removed 7 bases at V and 0 bases at J, with 16 bases between. CDR1 MNHEY and CDR2 SVGEGT come from the germline V gene. The CDR3 runs to 15 residues. The CDR3 here is CASIYGGASSYEQYF. The CDR3 DNA is TGTGCCAGCATCTACGGGGGAGCTAGCTCCTACGAGCAGTACTTC.

The chain couples TRBV10-3 to TRBJ1-6; 7 nucleotides line up with TRBD1. The germline CDR1 and CDR2 sequences are ENHRY and SYGVKD. V was clipped by 4 bases and J by 5 bases; unmatched bases: 5. The CDR3 is 15 residues long. As DNA, the CDR3 is TGTGCCATCAGTGGGGTGACAGGGCATAATTCACCCCTCCACTTT. Translation: CAISGVTGHNSPLHF.

This clonotype has at least ten counts. V and J are TRBV28 and TRBJ2-7; TRBD2 matches at 11 bases. The CDR3 loop spans 13 amino acids. V shed 5 bases, J shed 9 bases, and the junction held 6 bases outside the gene matches. The germline CDR1 and CDR2 sequences are MDHEN and SYDVKM. CDR3 residues: CASSLLLAGAQYF. CDR3 bases: TGTGCCAGCAGTCTATTACTAGCGGGAGCGCAGTACTTC.

The chain carries TRBV6-1 and TRBJ1-6; a weak D match, TRBD1 (6 bases). Looked up from germline, CDR1 is MNHNS and CDR2 is SASEGT. The CDR3 length is 16 residues. With 0 bases removed from V and 9 bases from J, the gap between germline ends came to 15 bases. The CDR3 DNA sequence: TGTGCCAGCAGTGAAGCTAAAGGACAGAAGGTTTCACCCCTCCACTTT. Translated: CASSEAKGQKVSPLHF.

V and J are TRBV18 and TRBJ2-2; D is uncertain. The V gene lost 5 bases and the J gene lost 0 bases, with 10 bases spanning the gap. The CDR3 sequence is 15 residues long. Germline values: CDR1 KGHSH, CDR2 LQKENI. In DNA, the CDR3 is TGTGCCAGCTCATCCAAGAGCGCGAACACCGGGGAGCTGTTTTTT. It is translated as CASSSKSANTGELFF.

The genes are TRBV27 and TRBJ2-7, with D maybe TRBD2 (5 bases). Trimming took off 6 bases at V and 0 bases at J, with 15 bases between the two ends. The germline CDR1 and CDR2 sequences are MNHEY and SMNVEV (reference sequence). The CDR3 is 15 amino acids. The CDR3 sequence is CASRSRVASSYEQYF. DNA for the CDR3: TGTGCCAGCAGGTCGCGTGTAGCGAGCTCCTACGAGCAGTACTTC.

This clonotype was seen many times. The chain carries TRBV2 and TRBJ1-4, with TRBD1 matching 7 bases. The CDR3 consists of 16 residues. The junction had 15 bases not matched to a gene; V was cut back by 4 bases and J by 10 bases. Germline CDR1 reads SNHLY; CDR2 reads FYNNEI. Here the CDR3 DNA reads TGTGCCAGCAGTGCCACGACAGGGAAAGAGTATGTAAAACTGTTTTTT. Its protein is CASSATTGKEYVKLFF.

The table lists this clonotype with many counts. The chain combines TRBV6-1 with TRBJ2-1; 11 positions match TRBD2. Germline CDR1 is MNHNS and CDR2 is SASEGT. With 8 bases clipped from V and 0 bases from J, the junction kept 9 bases outside the gene matches. This CDR3 has 17 residues. For the CDR3, the DNA is TGTGCCAGCGCTGCGCTAGCGGGAGGACGCTCCTACAATGAGCAGTTCTTC. This encodes CASAALAGGRSYNEQFF.

Concerning this clonotype: A junction end diverges from the germline sequence, so it may reflect a read error. The chain recombines TRBV7-9 with TRBJ2-1, with D possibly being TRBD1 (6 bases). This CDR3 has 14 residues. CDR1 and CDR2 (germline): SEHNR, FQNEAQ (reference sequence). The CDR3: CASSSGGSHNEQFF. In DNA, the CDR3 is TGTGCCAGCAGCTCTGGGGGCTCCCACAATGAGCAGTTCTTC.

Many counts were recorded for this clonotype. The chain recombines TRBV28 with TRBJ1-2, with a weak D call TRBD1 (5 bases). Germline V gene sequence: CDR1 MDHEN, CDR2 SYDVKM. Deletions cut 3 bases from V and 4 bases from J, with 9 bases between. This CDR3 contains 13 residues. The CDR3, as DNA: TGTGCCAGCAGTTTTGGGGGGATCTATGGCTACACCTTC. It encodes CASSFGGIYGYTF.

This clonotype was observed at least ten times. This rearrangement joins TRBV12-3 or TRBV12-4 to TRBJ2-3; D may be TRBD2 (6 bases). V was pared by 3 bases and J by 4 bases, with 8 bases between. The CDR3 length is 13 residues. In DNA, the CDR3 is TGTGCCAGCAGTTTTGGGAGGTCAGATACGCAGTATTTT. Translating gives CASSFGRSDTQYF.

This chain uses TRBV4-1 with TRBJ1-3; D is undetermined. Trimming removed 3 bases at V and 3 bases at J, with 15 bases between. Germline assignment: CDR1 MGHRA and CDR2 YSYEKL. The CDR3 sequence is 16 residues long. CDR3 in amino acids: CASSQAGAWDGNTIYF. For the CDR3, the DNA is TGCGCCAGCAGCCAGGCCGGAGCCTGGGATGGAAACACCATATATTTT.

This clonotype has a count of ten or more. The gene calls are TRBV6-1 and TRBJ2-3; the match to TRBD2 covers 11 bases. The germline V gene encodes CDR1 MNHNS and CDR2 SASEGT. With V trimmed by 4 bases and J by 4 bases, 7 bases remained unmatched. This CDR3 region has 16 residues. CDR3 DNA sequence: TGTGCCAGCAGTGCTAGCACTAGCGGGAGTGCAGATACGCAGTATTTT. Amino acids: CASSASTSGSADTQYF.

On this clonotype: A read error is possible here, since a much larger clone lies one base away. The chain combines TRBV24-1 with TRBJ2-3, with D possibly being TRBD2 (5 bases). In germline, CDR1 is KGHDR, CDR2 SFDVKD. CDR3 length equals 18 residues. Trimming cost V 4 bases and J 3 bases, with 22 bases left between them. The CDR3 spells CATSEDKGERRRTDTQYF. CDR3 nucleotides: TGTGCCACCAGTGAGGATAAGGGTGAGAGAAGGAGGACAGATACGCAGTATTTT.

CDR3 loop: CASSTPRGQVTNEQFF. The CDR3 region has the DNA TGTGCCAGTAGTACCCCTAGGGGACAAGTCACCAATGAGCAGTTCTTC. The rearrangement links TRBV19 to TRBJ2-1, with D tentatively TRBD1 (6 bases). The CDR3 sequence is 16 residues long. Trimming left V 4 bases short and J 6 bases short, with 19 bases between. The germline V gene has CDR1 LNHDA and CDR2 SQIVND (reference sequence).

This clonotype was seen a single time. An end of the junction differs from the germline gene, which may be a read error. The chain is built from TRBV5-5 and TRBJ2-5, with a weak D call TRBD1 (6 bases). The DNA end favors TRBJ2-1, so the J call may be wrong. The CDR3 is 13 residues long. CDR1 is SGHKS and CDR2 is YYEKEE in the germline V gene (reference sequence). The CDR3 is CASSFGQSNEQFF. As DNA, the CDR3 is TGCGCCAGCAGCTTCGGACAGAGCAATGAGCAGTTCTTC.

The rearrangement joins TRBV6-2 or TRBV6-3 to TRBJ1-4; 8 bases map to TRBD1. CDR1 MNHEY and CDR2 SVGEGT come from the germline V gene. This CDR3 region has 15 residues. V trimming: 2 bases; J trimming: 5 bases; junction bases outside the gene matches: 4. The CDR3 spells CASSYLDRGNEKLFF. The DNA for the CDR3 is TGTGCCAGCAGTTACCTCGACAGGGGAAATGAAAAACTGTTTTTT.

Many counts were recorded for this clonotype. V gene TRBV18 combines with J gene TRBJ2-7; D perhaps matches TRBD2 (6 bases). The ends were cut back, 4 bases at V and 2 bases at J, with 12 bases in the middle. Germline-derived CDR1 and CDR2 are KGHSH and LQKENI. The CDR3 consists of 14 residues. CDR3 nucleotides: TGTGCCAGCTCACTTGTAGCGGACCCCTACGAGCAGTACTTC. The encoded protein is CASSLVADPYEQYF.

The chain carries TRBV7-3 and TRBJ2-6; unclear D gene. Germline V gives CDR1 SGHTA, CDR2 FQGTGA. The CDR3 has 19 residues. Trimming removed 6 bases at V and 1 base at J, with 22 bases between. CDR3 nucleotides: TGTGCCAGCAGTCCTAGACACGATACAAGCGTTTCTGGGGCCAACGTCCTGACTTTC. Protein sequence: CASSPRHDTSVSGANVLTF.

Details on this clonotype: Relative to the germline gene, one junction end is altered; a read error may explain this. J is TRBJ1-5 and V is TRBV5-5; 9 bases map to TRBD1. Germline V gene sequence: CDR1 SGHKS, CDR2 YYEKEE (reference sequence). The CDR3 is 15 residues long. The CDR3 DNA sequence: TGTGCCAGCAGCTTGGAACAGGGGGCGGGTCAGCCCCGGCATTTT. Translation gives CASSLEQGAGQPRHF.

This clonotype was counted at least ten times. The rearrangement joins TRBV20-1 to TRBJ2-1; the D gene could be TRBD1 or TRBD2 (5 bases each). The ends were cut back, 4 bases at V and 9 bases at J, with 10 bases in the middle. The germline V gene has CDR1 DFQATT and CDR2 SNEGSKA (reference sequence). The CDR3 has 11 amino acids. CDR3 region: CSAMGDREQFF. The CDR3 DNA is TGCAGTGCTATGGGGGATCGTGAGCAGTTCTTC.